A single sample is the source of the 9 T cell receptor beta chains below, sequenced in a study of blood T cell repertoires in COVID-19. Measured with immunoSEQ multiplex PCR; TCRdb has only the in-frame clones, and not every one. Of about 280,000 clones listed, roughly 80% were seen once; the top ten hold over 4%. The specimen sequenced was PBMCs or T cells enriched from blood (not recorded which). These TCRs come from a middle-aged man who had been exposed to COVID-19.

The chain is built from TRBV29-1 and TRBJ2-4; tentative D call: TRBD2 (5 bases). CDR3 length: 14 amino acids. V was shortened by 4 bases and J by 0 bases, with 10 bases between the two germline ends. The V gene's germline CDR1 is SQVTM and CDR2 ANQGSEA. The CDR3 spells CSVGGNLAKNIQYF. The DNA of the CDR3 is TGCAGCGTTGGAGGGAATTTAGCCAAAAACATTCAGTACTTC.

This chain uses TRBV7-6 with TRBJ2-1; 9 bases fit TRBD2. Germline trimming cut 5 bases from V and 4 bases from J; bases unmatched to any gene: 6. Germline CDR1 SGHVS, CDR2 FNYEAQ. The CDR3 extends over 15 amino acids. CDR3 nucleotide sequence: TGTGCCAGCAGCGCGTTGGGACTAGCATACAATGAGCAGTTCTTC. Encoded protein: CASSALGLAYNEQFF.

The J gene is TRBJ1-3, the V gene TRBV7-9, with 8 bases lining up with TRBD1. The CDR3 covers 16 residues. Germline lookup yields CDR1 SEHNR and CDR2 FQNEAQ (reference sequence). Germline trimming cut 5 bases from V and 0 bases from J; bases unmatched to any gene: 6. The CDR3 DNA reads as TGTGCCAGCAGCACGACAGGGGCAAGCTCTGGAAACACCATATATTTT. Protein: CASSTTGASSGNTIYF.

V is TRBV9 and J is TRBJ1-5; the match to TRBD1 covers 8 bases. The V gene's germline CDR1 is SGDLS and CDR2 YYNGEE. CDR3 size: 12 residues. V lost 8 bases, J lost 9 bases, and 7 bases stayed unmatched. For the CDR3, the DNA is TGTGCCAGTGGGACAGGCGGGGGGCCCCAGCATTTT. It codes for CASGTGGGPQHF.

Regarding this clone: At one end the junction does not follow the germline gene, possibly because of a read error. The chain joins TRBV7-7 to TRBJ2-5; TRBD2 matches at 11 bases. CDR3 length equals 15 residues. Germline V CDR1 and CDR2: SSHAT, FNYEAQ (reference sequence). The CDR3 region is CASSQGLAVEETQYF. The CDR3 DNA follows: TGTGCTAGCAGCCAGGGACTAGCGGTTGAAGAGACCCAGTACTTC.

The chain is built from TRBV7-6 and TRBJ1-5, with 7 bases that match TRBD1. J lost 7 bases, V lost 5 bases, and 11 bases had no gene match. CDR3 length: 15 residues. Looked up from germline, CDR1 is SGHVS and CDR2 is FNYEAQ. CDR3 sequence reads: CASSPGQASGQPQHF. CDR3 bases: TGTGCCAGCAGCCCAGGACAGGCGAGCGGGCAGCCCCAGCATTTT.

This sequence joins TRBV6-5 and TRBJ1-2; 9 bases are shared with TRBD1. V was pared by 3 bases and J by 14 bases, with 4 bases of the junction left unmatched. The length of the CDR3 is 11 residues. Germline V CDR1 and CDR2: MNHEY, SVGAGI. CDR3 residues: CASSYRDRETF. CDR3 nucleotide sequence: TGTGCCAGCAGTTATCGGGACAGGGAGACCTTC.

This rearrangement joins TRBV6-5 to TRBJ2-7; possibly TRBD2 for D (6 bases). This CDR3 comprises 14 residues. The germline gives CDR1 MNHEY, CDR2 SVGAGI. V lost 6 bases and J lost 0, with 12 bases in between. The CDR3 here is CASSTRDFSYEQYF. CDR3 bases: TGTGCCAGCAGCACCCGGGACTTCTCCTACGAGCAGTACTTC.

In DNA, the CDR3 is TGTGCCAGCATGCAGGCGGGTGGCTACACCTTC. This codes for CASMQAGGYTF. The chain joins TRBV6-5 to TRBJ1-2; D unresolved. Between the trimmed V and J ends, which lost 7 bases and 7 bases, there was a span of 10 bases. Per germline, CDR1 MNHEY and CDR2 SVGAGI. This CDR3 has 11 amino acids.